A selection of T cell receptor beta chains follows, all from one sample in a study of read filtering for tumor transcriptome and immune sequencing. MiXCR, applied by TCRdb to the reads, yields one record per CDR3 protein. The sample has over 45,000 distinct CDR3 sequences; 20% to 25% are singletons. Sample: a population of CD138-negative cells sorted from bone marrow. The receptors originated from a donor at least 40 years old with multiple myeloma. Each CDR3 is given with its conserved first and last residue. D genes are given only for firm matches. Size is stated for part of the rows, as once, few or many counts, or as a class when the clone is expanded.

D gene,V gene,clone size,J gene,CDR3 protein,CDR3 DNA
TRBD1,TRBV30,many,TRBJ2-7,CAWSVYDRGTYEQYF,TGTGCCTGGAGCGTATACGACAGGGGGACGTACGAGCAGTACTTC
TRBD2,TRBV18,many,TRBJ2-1,CASSPSGRAYNEQFF,TGTGCCAGCTCACCGAGCGGGAGGGCCTACAATGAGCAGTTCTTC
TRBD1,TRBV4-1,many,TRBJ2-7,CASSQSKGAVEQYF,TGCGCCAGCAGCCAGAGTAAGGGGGCGGTCGAGCAGTACTTC
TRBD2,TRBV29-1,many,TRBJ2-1,CSDLAGAAYNEQFF,TGCAGCGATCTAGCGGGAGCTGCCTACAATGAGCAGTTCTTC
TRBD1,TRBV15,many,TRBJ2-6,CATSIALGDRGPGANVLTF,TGTGCCACCAGCATTGCCCTCGGGGACAGGGGGCCTGGGGCCAACGTCCTGACTTTC
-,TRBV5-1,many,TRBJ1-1,CASSLTGGSEAFF,TGCGCCAGCAGCTTGACAGGTGGGAGTGAAGCTTTCTTT
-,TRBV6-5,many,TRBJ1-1,CASTLDLTMNTEAFF,TGTGCCAGCACCCTTGACCTTACCATGAACACTGAAGCTTTCTTT
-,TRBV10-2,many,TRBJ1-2,CASSEFGGNYGYTF,TGCGCCAGCAGTGAGTTTGGCGGGAACTATGGCTACACCTTC
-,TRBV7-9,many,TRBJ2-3,CASSEAPGVARFTDTQYF,TGTGCCAGCAGCGAAGCCCCGGGGGTAGCGAGATTCACAGATACGCAGTATTTT
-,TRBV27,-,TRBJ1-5,CATAPPGGGANNQPQHF,TGTGCCACCGCGCCCCCTGGTGGAGGGGCGAACAATCAGCCCCAGCATTTT
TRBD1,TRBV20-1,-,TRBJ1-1,CSARTITTGKTEAFF,TGCAGTGCTAGAACGATAACGACAGGGAAAACTGAAGCTTTCTTT
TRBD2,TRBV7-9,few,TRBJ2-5,CASSSTSASGWGTQYF,TGTGCCAGCAGCTCCACCTCGGCTAGCGGATGGGGGACCCAGTACTTC
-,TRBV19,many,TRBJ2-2,CASSSPQGPGELFF,TGTGCCAGTAGTTCTCCCCAGGGCCCCGGGGAGCTGTTTTTT
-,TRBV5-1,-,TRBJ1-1,CASSLESTAPF,TGCGCCAGCAGCTTGGAATCGACAGCCCCATTT
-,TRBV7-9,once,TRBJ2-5,CASSLTRQNRETQYF,TGTGCCAGCAGCTTAACCAGACAAAATCGGGAGACCCAGTACTTC
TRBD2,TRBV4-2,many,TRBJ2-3,CASSQDMAGGPPDTQYF,TGTGCCAGCAGCCAAGATATGGCGGGAGGGCCACCAGATACGCAGTATTTT
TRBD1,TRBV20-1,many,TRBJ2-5,CSPVGVGQGLETQYF,TGCAGTCCAGTCGGAGTAGGACAGGGGCTAGAGACCCAGTACTTC
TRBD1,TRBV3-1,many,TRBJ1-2,CASSQLDRGPGYTF,TGTGCCAGCAGCCAACTGGACAGGGGGCCTGGCTACACCTTC
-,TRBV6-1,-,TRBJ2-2,CASSEMANTGELFF,TGTGCCAGCAGTGAAATGGCGAACACCGGGGAGCTGTTTTTT
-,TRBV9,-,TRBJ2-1,CASTSEEDPYNEQFF,TGTGCCAGCACCTCTGAGGAGGACCCTTACAATGAGCAGTTCTTC
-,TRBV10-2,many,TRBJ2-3,CASTERSFTDTQYF,TGCGCCAGCACAGAGCGGAGTTTCACAGATACGCAGTATTTT
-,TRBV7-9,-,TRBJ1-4,CASSRRDTNEKLFF,TGTGCCAGCAGTAGAAGGGATACTAATGAAAAACTGTTTTTT
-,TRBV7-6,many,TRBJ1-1,CASSFSRNTEAFF,TGTGCCAGCAGCTTTTCTCGGAACACTGAAGCTTTCTTT
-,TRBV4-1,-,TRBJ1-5,CASSQGWSNSNQPQHF,TGCGCCAGCAGCCAAGGGTGGAGTAATAGCAATCAGCCCCAGCATTTT
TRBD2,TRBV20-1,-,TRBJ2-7,CSAAGTNSYEQYF,TGCAGTGCTGCCGGGACTAACTCCTACGAGCAGTACTTC